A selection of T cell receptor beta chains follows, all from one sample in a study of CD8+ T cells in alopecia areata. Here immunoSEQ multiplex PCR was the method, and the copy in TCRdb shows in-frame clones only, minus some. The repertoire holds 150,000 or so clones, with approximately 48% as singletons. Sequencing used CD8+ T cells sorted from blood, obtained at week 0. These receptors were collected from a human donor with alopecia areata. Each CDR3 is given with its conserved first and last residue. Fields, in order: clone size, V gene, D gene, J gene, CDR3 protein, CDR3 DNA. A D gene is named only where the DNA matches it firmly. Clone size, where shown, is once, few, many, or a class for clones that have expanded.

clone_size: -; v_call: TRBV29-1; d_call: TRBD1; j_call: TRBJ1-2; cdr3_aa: CSADTGADYGYTF; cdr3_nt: TGCAGCGCCGACACAGGGGCGGACTATGGCTACACCTTC
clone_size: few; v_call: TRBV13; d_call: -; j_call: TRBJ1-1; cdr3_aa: CASSFLGARIREAFF; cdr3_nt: TGTGCCAGCAGCTTTTTAGGGGCGCGGATTAGAGAAGCTTTCTTT
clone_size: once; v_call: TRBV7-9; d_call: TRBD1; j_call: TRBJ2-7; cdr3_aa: CASSSGQRPYEQYF; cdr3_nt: TGTGCCAGCAGCTCGGGACAGCGTCCCTACGAGCAGTACTTC
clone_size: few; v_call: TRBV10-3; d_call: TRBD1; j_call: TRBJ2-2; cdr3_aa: CAITGGDTGELFF; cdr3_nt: TGTGCCATCACAGGGGGCGACACCGGGGAGCTGTTTTTT
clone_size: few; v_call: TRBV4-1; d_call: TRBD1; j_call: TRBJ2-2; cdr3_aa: CASGDRGTGELFF; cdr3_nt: TGCGCCAGCGGGGACAGGGGCACCGGGGAGCTGTTTTTT
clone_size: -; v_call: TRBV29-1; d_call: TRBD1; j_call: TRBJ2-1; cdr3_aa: CSGYGTGTKGSYNEQFF; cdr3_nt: TGCAGCGGGTACGGGACAGGGACAAAGGGGTCCTACAATGAGCAGTTCTTC
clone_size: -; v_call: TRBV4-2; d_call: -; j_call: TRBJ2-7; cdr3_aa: CASSQDPLVYEQYF; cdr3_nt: TGTGCCAGCAGCCAAGATCCGTTGGTCTACGAGCAGTACTTC
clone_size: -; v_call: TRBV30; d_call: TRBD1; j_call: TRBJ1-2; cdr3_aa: CASTGVFGYGYTF; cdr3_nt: TGTGCCTCGACAGGGGTTTTTGGATATGGCTACACCTTC
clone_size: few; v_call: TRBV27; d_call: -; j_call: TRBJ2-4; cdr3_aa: CASSIIGAKNIQYF; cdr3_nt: TGTGCCAGCAGTATAATAGGGGCCAAAAACATTCAGTACTTC
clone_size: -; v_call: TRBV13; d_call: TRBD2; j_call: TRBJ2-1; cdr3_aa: CASSGDSLGLAAHREQFF; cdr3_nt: TGTGCCAGCAGCGGGGACAGCTTGGGACTAGCGGCGCATCGAGAGCAGTTCTTC
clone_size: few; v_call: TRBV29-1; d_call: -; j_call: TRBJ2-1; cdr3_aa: CSVEDEQFF; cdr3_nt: TGCAGCGTTGAAGACGAGCAGTTCTTC
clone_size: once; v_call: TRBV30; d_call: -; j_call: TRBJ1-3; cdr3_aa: CAWSGDRLGNTIYF; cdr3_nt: TGTGCCTGGAGCGGCGACAGGCTTGGAAACACCATATATTTT
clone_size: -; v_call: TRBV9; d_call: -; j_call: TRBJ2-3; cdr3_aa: CASSVEADTQYF; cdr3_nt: TGTGCCAGCAGCGTAGAGGCAGATACGCAGTATTTT
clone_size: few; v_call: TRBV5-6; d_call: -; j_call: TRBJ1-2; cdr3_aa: CASSSLTASTRGYTF; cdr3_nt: TGTGCCAGCAGCTCCTTGACAGCCTCGACGCGGGGCTACACCTTC
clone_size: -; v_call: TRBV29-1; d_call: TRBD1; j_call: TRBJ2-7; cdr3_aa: CSVTGTEQYF; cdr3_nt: TGCAGCGTGACAGGGACCGAGCAGTACTTC
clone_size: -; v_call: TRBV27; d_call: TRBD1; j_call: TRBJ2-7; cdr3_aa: CASSLIGTGFDEQYF; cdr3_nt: TGTGCCAGCAGTTTGATCGGGACAGGGTTCGACGAGCAGTACTTC